This TCR beta chain was identified in a study of OX40 agonist ivuxolimab in advanced cancers. About the study: An agonistic anti-OX40 (CD134) antibody, ivuxolimab, was used to treat the patients. Findings of the study overall: Among expanded peripheral T cells, antigen specificity went undetermined. Among patients with partial responses at 0.1-3.0 mg/kg, clonal expansion was among the lowest. CD8+ T cells showed, on average, more clonal expansion than CD4+ cells.

The germline gives CDR1 LNHDA, CDR2 SQIVND (reference sequence). V lost 3 bases to trimming and J lost 5 bases, with 9 bases between them. CDR3 length: 13 amino acids. Libraries were prepared by immunoSEQ multiplex PCR; TCRdb keeps only in-frame clonotypes and omits some of them. The table has some 70,000 clones, about 85% seen once. This clone was recorded once. Its antigen is as yet unknown. The J gene is TRBJ2-3, the V gene TRBV19; D gene unclear. This TCR derives from an adult with an advanced solid tumor such as melanoma, head and neck, liver or kidney cancer. The sample consisted of CD4+ or CD8+ T cells sorted from blood, taken in a trial of the OX40 agonist ivuxolimab. CDR3 in DNA: TGTGCCAGTAGTATTCGTACTGGAGATACGCAGTATTTT. It encodes CASSIRTGDTQYF.